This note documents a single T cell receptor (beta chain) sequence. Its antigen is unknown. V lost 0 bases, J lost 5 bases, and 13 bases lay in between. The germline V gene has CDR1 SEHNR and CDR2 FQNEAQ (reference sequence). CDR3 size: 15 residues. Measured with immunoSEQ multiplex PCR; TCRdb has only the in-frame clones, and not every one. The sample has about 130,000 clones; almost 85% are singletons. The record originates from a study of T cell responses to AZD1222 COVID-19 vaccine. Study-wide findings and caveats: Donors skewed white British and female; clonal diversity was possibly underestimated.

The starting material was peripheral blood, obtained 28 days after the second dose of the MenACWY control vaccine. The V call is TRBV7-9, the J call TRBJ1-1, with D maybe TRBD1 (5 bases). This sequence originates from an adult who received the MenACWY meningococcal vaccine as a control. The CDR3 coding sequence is TGTGCCAGCAGCTTAGCGTTGCAGGGAGGGACTGAAGCTTTCTTT. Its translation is CASSLALQGGTEAFF. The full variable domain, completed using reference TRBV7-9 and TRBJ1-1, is DTGVSQNPRHKITKRGQNVTFRCDPISEHNRLYWYRQTLGQGPEFLTYFQNEAQLEKSRLLSDRFSAERPKGSFSTLEIQRTEQGDSAMYLCASSLALQGGTEAFFGQGTRLTVV.